These 25 T cell receptor beta chains were all obtained from the same sample, sequenced in a study of blood T cells in healthy people across ages. It was with a sample-barcoded 5' primer and a J-beta primer mix that a second PCR of roughly 7 to 12 cycles was run. TCRdb redid the calling of the 5' RACE reads with MiXCR, one entry per CDR3 protein. Here the sample spans more than 900,000 distinct CDR3 sequences, roughly 29% being singletons. This same sample was also part of a study on T cells of mothers and their children.

The source material was blood. These receptors all come from a middle-aged woman in good health.

This clonotype occurred a few times. The chain carries TRBV7-8 and TRBJ2-6; D is perhaps TRBD1 (5 bases). The CDR3 totals 18 residues. Trimming left V 1 base short and J 2 bases short, with 15 bases between. The germline gives CDR1 SGHVS, CDR2 FQNEAQ. In DNA, the CDR3 is TGTGCCAGCAGCTTAGGGTGGTACCGCAGGGCTGGGGCCAACGTCCTGACTTTC. This encodes CASSLGWYRRAGANVLTF.

The chain links TRBV28 to TRBJ2-4, with D possibly being TRBD1 or TRBD2 (5 bases each). The CDR3 has 15 residues. Germline CDR1 MDHEN, CDR2 SYDVKM. Trimming cost V 5 bases and J 3 bases, with 14 bases left between them. The CDR3: CASSAHGTNKNIQYF. The CDR3 DNA reads as TGTGCCAGCAGTGCGCACGGGACCAACAAAAACATTCAGTACTTC. Full variable domain (missing parts from reference TRBV28 and TRBJ2-4): DVKVTQSSRYLVKRTGEKVFLECVQDMDHENMFWYRQDPGLGLRLIYFSYDVKMKEKGDIPEGYSVSREKKERFSLILESASTNQTSMYLCASSAHGTNKNIQYFGAGTRLSVL.

This clonotype was counted ten times or more. The chain combines TRBV4-3 with TRBJ2-1; D not certain. The V end lost 1 base, the J end lost 0 bases, and 10 bases lay between the germline ends. CDR1 and CDR2 (germline): LGHNA, YSLEER. The CDR3 length is 16 residues. The CDR3 loop reads CASSQGSPSSYNEQFF. The CDR3 DNA reads TGCGCCAGCAGCCAAGGCTCCCCGAGCTCCTACAATGAGCAGTTCTTC.

This chain links TRBV10-3 with TRBJ1-2; D perhaps matches TRBD1 (6 bases). There are 12 residues in the CDR3. Germline CDR1 reads ENHRY; CDR2 reads SYGVKD. The V end lost 10 bases, the J end lost 4 bases, and 13 bases lay between the germline ends. The CDR3 sequence: CATAGGSYGYTF. For the CDR3, the DNA is TGTGCCACGGCGGGGGGCAGCTATGGCTACACCTTC.

The chain has TRBV20-1 and TRBJ1-2; tentatively, D is TRBD1 (6 bases). This CDR3 contains 15 residues. CDR1 is DFQATT and CDR2 is SNEGSKA in the germline V gene (reference sequence). V was clipped by 3 bases and J by 8 bases, with 22 bases between them. In nucleotides, the CDR3 is TGCAGTGCTAGGGCCCTGGACAGCCTTCTGGGGGGCTACACCTTC. This sequence encodes CSARALDSLLGGYTF.

This clonotype was counted a few times. It may be a read error: a sequence one base away is much more abundant. The chain has TRBV20-1 and TRBJ1-2; D unresolved. CDR3 length equals 13 residues. CDR1 DFQATT and CDR2 SNEGSKA come from the germline V gene (reference sequence). The CDR3 reads CSTRERVNYGYTF. The CDR3, as DNA: TGCAGTACTAGAGAGAGGGTTAACTATGGCTACACCTTC.

This clonotype has at least ten counts. The chain couples TRBV5-1 to TRBJ2-3; the D is unclear. The germline V gene encodes CDR1 SGHRS and CDR2 YFSETQ. The ends were cut back, 4 bases at V and 2 bases at J, with 11 bases in the middle. The CDR3 covers 14 residues. In nucleotides, the CDR3 is TGCGCCAGCAGCCGAGGCGAATCCACAGATACGCAGTATTTT. Its protein product is CASSRGESTDTQYF.

On this clonotype itself: A junction boundary mismatches the germline segment, possibly from a read error. This chain connects TRBV7-7 to TRBJ2-3; tentatively, D is TRBD2 (6 bases). This CDR3 is built from 14 residues. Germline V lookup: CDR1 SSHAT, CDR2 FNYEAQ (reference sequence). In DNA, the CDR3 is TGTGCTAGCAGCTTCCGGGGAGGATCAGATACGCAGTATTTT. This codes for CASSFRGGSDTQYF.

V gene TRBV11-2 combines with J gene TRBJ2-7; 11 bases line up with TRBD2. J was trimmed by 4 bases and V by 4 bases; bases with no gene match: 9. CDR3 size: 16 residues. Germline-derived CDR1 and CDR2 are SGHAT and FQNNGV. The CDR3 here is CASSSSTSGTLYEQYF. CDR3 nucleotides: TGTGCCAGCAGCTCTTCGACTAGCGGGACTCTATACGAGCAGTACTTC.

There are many counts of this clonotype. The CDR3 reads CASSIGGVTNSPLHF. CDR3 DNA: TGTGCCAGCAGTATAGGCGGGGTGACGAATTCACCCCTCCACTTT. The chain links TRBV28 to TRBJ1-6; no firm D call. This CDR3 is built from 15 residues. Germline CDR1 reads MDHEN; CDR2 reads SYDVKM. V dropped 5 bases and J dropped 7 bases, with 15 bases sitting between them.

The rearrangement links TRBV5-1 to TRBJ1-2; no clear D gene. CDR1 and CDR2 (germline): SGHRS, YFSETQ. The CDR3 spans 14 residues. Trimming removed 5 bases from V and 1 base from J, with 12 bases in between. The CDR3, as DNA: TGCGCCAGCAGGAAGTCGGCTTATAACTATGGCTACACCTTC. Protein product: CASRKSAYNYGYTF.

This clonotype appeared many times. V is TRBV7-3 and J is TRBJ2-3, with 7 positions matching TRBD1. The CDR3 totals 15 residues. After removal of 5 bases from V and 2 bases from J, the junction contained 7 bases not matched to a gene. Germline V gives CDR1 SGHTA, CDR2 FQGTGA. The DNA for the CDR3 is TGTGCCAGCAGCGCAACAGGGGTTCTCACAGATACGCAGTATTTT. Protein product: CASSATGVLTDTQYF. The entire variable domain, with the rest obtained from reference TRBV7-3 and TRBJ2-3, is as follows: GAGVSQTPSNKVTEKGKYVELRCDPISGHTALYWYRQSLGQGPEFLIYFQGTGAADDSGLPNDRFFAVRPEGSVSTLKIQRTERGDSAVYLCASSATGVLTDTQYFGPGTRLTVL.

Note on this clonotype: One end of the junction fails to match germline, which may point to a read error. The chain couples TRBV5-1 to TRBJ2-1; weak D call: TRBD1 (6 bases). CDR3 length: 15 amino acids. From germline, CDR1 is SGHRS and CDR2 YFSETQ. The CDR3 nucleotides are TGCGCCAGCAGCTTAACAGGGAGCTCCTACAATGAGCGGTTCTTC. It codes for CASSLTGSSYNERFF.

The chain recombines TRBV7-2 with TRBJ2-4, with D unclear. The J call may be incorrect, as the DNA end agrees better with TRBJ2-7. Per germline, CDR1 SGHTA and CDR2 FQGNSA. This CDR3 is built from 13 residues. The CDR3 nucleotides are TGTGCCAGCAGCTTAGTTTGGCTTAACGAGCAGTACTTC. Its translation is CASSLVWLNEQYF.

This clonotype appeared a few times. Here the CDR3 reads CASSLSGLAVAKNIQYF. Written as DNA, the CDR3 is TGTGCCAGCAGTTTATCCGGACTAGCGGTAGCCAAAAACATTCAGTACTTC. The chain combines TRBV12-3 or TRBV12-4 with TRBJ2-4; 10 bases map to TRBD2. V lost 2 bases to trimming and J lost 0 bases; unmatched junction nucleotides: 4. CDR3 length: 17 amino acids.

This clonotype turned up a few times. The CDR3 region has the DNA TGCGCCAGCAGCCAAGATTGGAAAGCTAACTATGGCTACACCTTC. This sequence encodes CASSQDWKANYGYTF. The chain links TRBV4-3 to TRBJ1-2; D remains ambiguous. The CDR3 runs 15 residues. The V end was cut by 0 bases, the J end by 0 bases, with 8 bases between. Germline CDR1 LGHNA, CDR2 YSLEER.

In this sample, this clonotype turned up many times. The gene calls are TRBV5-1 and TRBJ2-1, with 11 bases lining up with TRBD2. The germline V gene encodes CDR1 SGHRS and CDR2 YFSETQ. J gave up 7 bases and V 0 bases, and 6 bases lay outside the gene matches. The CDR3 extends over 16 amino acids. The CDR3 nucleotides read TGCGCCAGCAGCTTGGGATATAGCGGGGGGGCGAATGAGCAGTTCTTC. The encoded protein is CASSLGYSGGANEQFF.

This rearrangement joins TRBV5-5 to TRBJ1-6, with D hard to call. Per germline, CDR1 SGHKS and CDR2 YYEKEE (reference sequence). V lost 4 bases and J 5 bases, leaving 10 bases between the germline ends. The CDR3 sequence is 14 residues long. The CDR3 DNA reads as TGTGCCAGCAGCCCAGGAGTCGATAATTCACCCCTCCACTTT. Translating gives CASSPGVDNSPLHF.

This clonotype has at least ten counts. The V and J genes are TRBV6-6 and TRBJ2-7; 10 nucleotides line up with TRBD1. The trim removed 7 bases at V and 2 bases at J, leaving 8 bases unmatched. CDR1 MNHNY and CDR2 SVGAGI come from the germline V gene (reference sequence). This CDR3 region has 15 residues. CDR3 nucleotide sequence: TGTGCCAGCAACCTTCGACAGGGGGCTGCCTACGAGCAGTACTTC. Translation: CASNLRQGAAYEQYF.

About this clonotype itself: Just one base apart from a much larger clone, this may be a read error. This chain connects TRBV29-1 to TRBJ2-1; D remains ambiguous. TRBJ2-7 explains the end of the DNA better; the J call may be wrong. The CDR3 extends over 13 amino acids. CDR1 SQVTM and CDR2 ANQGSEA come from the germline V gene. Here the CDR3 DNA reads TGCAGCGTTGTGAGGCGATCTTACAATGAGCAGTACTTC. Its protein product is CSVVRRSYNEQYF.

The V gene is TRBV12-3 or TRBV12-4, the J gene TRBJ2-1, with no clear D. The CDR3 is 15 residues long. Trimming took off 4 bases at V and 12 bases at J, with 22 bases between the two ends. The CDR3, as DNA: TGTGCCAGCAGTTCCCCCTACCTTATGGGAATTGGGCAGTTCTTC. This translates into CASSSPYLMGIGQFF.

With regard to this clonotype: This may arise from a read error, as a much more abundant clone is one base away. V usage is TRBV7-2 and J usage is TRBJ1-2; D is unresolved. The CDR3 consists of 13 residues. CDR1 is SGHTA and CDR2 is FQGNSA in the germline V gene. CDR3 DNA: TGTGCCAGCAGCTCCGATAGGTTCTATGGCCACACCTTC. It yields the protein CASSSDRFYGHTF.

As regards this clonotype: A much larger clone sits a single nucleotide away, making a read error possible. The chain recombines TRBV20-1 with TRBJ1-6; D is unresolved. Germline values: CDR1 DFQATT, CDR2 SNEGSKA (reference sequence). The ends were cut back, 5 bases at V and 3 bases at J, with 8 bases in the middle. CDR3 size: 13 residues. The CDR3 bases are TGCAGTGCTGGCGGTAACTATAATTCACCCCTCCACTTT. It is translated as CSAGGNYNSPLHF.

The genes are TRBV29-1 and TRBJ2-3, with TRBD2 as a possible D gene (6 bases). The CDR3 extends over 12 amino acids. V was clipped by 5 bases and J by 5 bases, with 11 bases between them. The V gene's germline CDR1 is SQVTM and CDR2 ANQGSEA. The CDR3 loop is CSVRLGQDTQYF. In DNA form, the CDR3 reads TGCAGCGTTCGACTAGGCCAAGATACGCAGTATTTT.

The chain employs TRBV5-4 and TRBJ2-1; 8 bases are a match to TRBD2. The CDR3 is 15 amino acids. Germline CDR1 and CDR2: SGHNT and YYREEE (reference sequence). Trimming took 2 bases from V and 6 from J; bases not matched to a gene: 7. CDR3 region: CASSLSAGGRNEQFF. DNA of the CDR3: TGTGCCAGCAGCTTATCGGCGGGGGGACGCAATGAGCAGTTCTTC. Full variable domain (rest looked up from reference TRBV5-4 and TRBJ2-1): ETGVTQSPTHLIKTRGQQVTLRCSSQSGHNTVSWYQQALGQGPQFIFQYYREEENGRGNFPPRFSGLQFPNYSSELNVNALELDDSALYLCASSLSAGGRNEQFFGPGTRLTVL.